One sample yielded the 18 T cell receptor beta chains listed below, sequenced in a study of vaccination effects on CD4 cells after COVID-19. ViraFEST assay sequencing came after antigen-specific CD4+ T cells were expanded with viral peptide pools. Having been cultured for 9 to 11 days, the cells underwent CD4+ T cell isolation. Vaccine recipients lacked prior SARS-CoV-2 infection and had negative nucleocapsid antibodies. Profiled with immunoSEQ multiplex PCR; TCRdb holds only in-frame clones, not every one. This table has 20,000 or so clones, over 70% appearing once. Their recognized antigens are unknown. The sequences come from CD4+ T cells from PBMCs cultured with HCoV-NL63 spike peptides, collected before COVID-19 vaccination. The receptor set was obtained from a human donor who received a COVID-19 vaccine.

The chain combines TRBV5-1 with TRBJ1-1, with D possibly being TRBD1 (5 bases). The CDR3 sequence is 14 residues long. Germline lookup yields CDR1 SGHRS and CDR2 YFSETQ. The germline V and J ends were trimmed by 0 bases and 2 bases, with 8 bases remaining between them. CDR3 sequence reads: CASSLATDNTEAFF. In DNA, the CDR3 is TGCGCCAGCAGCTTGGCGACAGACAACACTGAAGCTTTCTTT. Based on the CDR3 plus reference TRBV5-1 and TRBJ1-1, the full variable domain is KAGVTQTPRYLIKTRGQQVTLSCSPISGHRSVSWYQQTPGQGLQFLFEYFSETQRNKGNFPGRFSGRQFSNSRSEMNVSTLELGDSALYLCASSLATDNTEAFFGQGTRLTVV.

Turning to this clone: The limits of the CDR3 on the DNA are not certain, so only TCRdb's listed CDR3 is given. J is TRBJ2-1 and V is TRBV12-3 or TRBV12-4; the table names TRBD2, a call not compared with the DNA. The CDR3 sequence runs 13 residues, both termini included. CDR3: CASSSSSGSQQFF.

This chain connects TRBV7-7 to TRBJ1-3; unclear D gene. The germline V gene has CDR1 SSHAT and CDR2 FNYEAQ (reference sequence). This CDR3 contains 16 residues. The germline V and J ends were trimmed by 4 bases and 2 bases, with 15 bases remaining between them. The CDR3 DNA reads as TGTGCCAGCAGCTCCTCCCCGGGATTTACTGGAAACACCATATATTTT. Translating it yields CASSSSPGFTGNTIYF.

The chain combines TRBV19 with TRBJ2-2; weak D call: TRBD2 (7 bases). Germline CDR1 LNHDA, CDR2 SQIVND (reference sequence). The CDR3 is made up of 14 amino acids. Trimming removed 2 bases at V and 7 bases at J, with 11 bases between. CDR3 region: CASSISGEGGELFF. For the CDR3, the DNA is TGTGCCAGTAGTATATCAGGGGAGGGCGGGGAGCTGTTTTTT.

This clone was recorded a few times. The V gene is TRBV12-3 or TRBV12-4, the J gene TRBJ1-6; D not certain. CDR3 length: 13 residues. Trimming removed 6 bases at V and 8 bases at J, with 11 bases between. CDR3 loop: CASRAILYSPLHF. The CDR3 bases are TGTGCCAGCAGAGCCATCCTATATTCACCCCTCCACTTT.

The chain combines TRBV9 with TRBJ2-2, with TRBD2 matching over 8 bases. The V gene's germline CDR1 is SGDLS and CDR2 YYNGEE. J gave up 0 bases and V 2 bases, and 3 bases lay outside the gene matches. The CDR3 totals 16 residues. The CDR3 DNA sequence: TGTGCCAGCAGCGTGATAGCGGGGCCGAACACCGGGGAGCTGTTTTTT. Amino acids: CASSVIAGPNTGELFF.

J is TRBJ1-4 and V is TRBV29-1, with no clear D. Germline CDR1 reads SQVTM; CDR2 reads ANQGSEA. This CDR3 is built from 11 residues. Trimming took off 6 bases at V and 6 bases at J, with 8 bases between the two ends. CDR3 residues: CSVWVDEKLFF. CDR3 DNA sequence: TGCAGCGTCTGGGTGGATGAAAAACTGTTTTTT.

The V and J genes are TRBV19 and TRBJ1-2, with 8 bases that match TRBD1. Losses at the gene ends were 3 bases for V and 4 bases for J; bases not matched to a gene: 7. The CDR3 has 15 amino acids. Germline values: CDR1 LNHDA, CDR2 SQIVND (reference sequence). As DNA, the CDR3 is TGTGCCAGTAGTATTATGGGACAGGTCCCCTATGGCTACACCTTC. Amino acid sequence: CASSIMGQVPYGYTF.

The chain carries TRBV30 and TRBJ1-1; 9 bases fit TRBD1. The V gene's germline CDR1 is GTSNPN and CDR2 SVGIG (reference sequence). V was clipped by 5 bases and J by 10 bases; unmatched bases: 11. There are 13 residues in the CDR3. CDR3 region: CAWALQGAIGAFF. The DNA for the CDR3 is TGTGCCTGGGCCCTACAGGGGGCCATAGGAGCTTTCTTT.

The V call is TRBV12-5, the J call TRBJ2-7; a weak D match, TRBD1 (6 bases). The CDR3 has 15 residues. The germline V and J ends were trimmed by 0 bases and 3 bases, with 12 bases remaining between them. Per germline, CDR1 LGHNT and CDR2 FRNRAP. The CDR3 spells CASGLVVRGVYEQYF. The CDR3 DNA sequence: TGTGCTAGTGGTTTGGTAGTCAGGGGTGTCTACGAGCAGTACTTC.

This clone was observed once. The chain carries TRBV4-2 and TRBJ2-3; the match to TRBD2 covers 7 bases. Germline assignment: CDR1 LGHNA and CDR2 YNFKEQ. The CDR3 is 16 residues long. After removal of 0 bases from V and 1 base from J, the junction contained 4 bases not matched to a gene. The CDR3 is CASSQEGTTGTDTQYF. The CDR3 DNA is TGTGCCAGCAGCCAAGAGGGGACTACGGGCACAGATACGCAGTATTTT.

The chain couples TRBV6-2 or TRBV6-3 to TRBJ1-2, with D hard to call. Germline CDR1 is MNHEY and CDR2 is SVGEGT. The CDR3 has 14 residues. The V gene lost 2 bases and the J gene lost 10 bases, with 17 bases spanning the gap. CDR3 DNA sequence: TGTGCCAGCAGTTACCTTAGGACCCGAACCGACTACACCTTC. Translating it yields CASSYLRTRTDYTF.

This chain uses TRBV10-3 with TRBJ1-1; no firm D call. This CDR3 is built from 13 residues. Germline assignment: CDR1 ENHRY and CDR2 SYGVKD. V lost 4 bases and J 3 bases, leaving 9 bases between the germline ends. CDR3 DNA sequence: TGTGCCATCAGTGCTCCCGGGGACACTGAAGCTTTCTTT. Its translation: CAISAPGDTEAFF.

This clone was detected once. V usage is TRBV2 and J usage is TRBJ1-1; D may be TRBD1 (5 bases). Trimming cost V 6 bases and J 4 bases, with 21 bases left between them. This CDR3 has 16 amino acids. CDR1 and CDR2 (germline): SNHLY, FYNNEI. CDR3 in amino acids: CASRGPGLQGSTEAFF. CDR3 coding DNA: TGTGCCAGCAGGGGCCCGGGTTTGCAGGGCTCCACTGAAGCTTTCTTT.

The rearrangement links TRBV27 to TRBJ2-2; D ambiguous. The length of the CDR3 is 14 residues. Trimming cost V 2 bases and J 4 bases, with 8 bases left between them. CDR1 is MNHEY and CDR2 is SMNVEV in the germline V gene (reference sequence). This CDR3 reads CASSLAPATGELFF. DNA for the CDR3: TGTGCCAGCAGTTTAGCCCCAGCCACCGGGGAGCTGTTTTTT.

This chain connects TRBV2 to TRBJ2-7; no definite D call. Germline V gene data show CDR1 as SNHLY and CDR2 as FYNNEI. The CDR3 loop spans 14 amino acids. V shed 4 bases and J shed 3 bases, with 13 bases lying between them. The CDR3 protein is CASSVDHGFYEQYF. The CDR3 bases are TGTGCCAGCAGTGTCGATCACGGTTTCTACGAGCAGTACTTC.

V is TRBV3-1 (or the pseudogene TRBV3-2) and J is TRBJ1-3; 7 bases are shared with TRBD1. Germline trimming cut 0 bases from V and 2 bases from J; bases unmatched to any gene: 4. Germline lookup yields CDR1 LGHDT and CDR2 YNNKEL (reference sequence). This CDR3 is 16 amino acids long. The chain's CDR3 is CASSQENRGTGNTIYF. CDR3 nucleotides: TGTGCCAGCAGCCAAGAGAACAGGGGAACTGGAAACACCATATATTTT.

V usage is TRBV6-5 and J usage is TRBJ1-1; D remains ambiguous. The CDR3 spans 11 residues. Trimming pared 2 bases from V and 3 bases from J, leaving 1 base between. The germline V gene encodes CDR1 MNHEY and CDR2 SVGAGI. In DNA form, the CDR3 reads TGTGCCAGCAGTTACGACACTGAAGCTTTCTTT. This translates into CASSYDTEAFF.